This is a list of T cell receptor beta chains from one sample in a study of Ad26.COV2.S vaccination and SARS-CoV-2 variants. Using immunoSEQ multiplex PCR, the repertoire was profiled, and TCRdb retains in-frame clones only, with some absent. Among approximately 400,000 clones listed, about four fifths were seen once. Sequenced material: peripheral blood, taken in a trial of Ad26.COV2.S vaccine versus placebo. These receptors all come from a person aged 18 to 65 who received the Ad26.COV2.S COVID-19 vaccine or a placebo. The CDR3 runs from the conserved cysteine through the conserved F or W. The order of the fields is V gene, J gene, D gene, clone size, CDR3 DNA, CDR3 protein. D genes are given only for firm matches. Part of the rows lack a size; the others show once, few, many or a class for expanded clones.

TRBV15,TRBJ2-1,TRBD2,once,TGTGCCACCAGCAGAGAAGCCGGACTAGCGGGGGGGTGGCATGAGCAGTTCTTC,CATSREAGLAGGWHEQFF
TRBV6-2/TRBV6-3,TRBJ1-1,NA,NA,TGTGCCAGCAGCCCCCGGGGGCGGATTGGGAACACTGAAGCTTTCTTT,CASSPRGRIGNTEAFF
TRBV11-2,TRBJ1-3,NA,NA,TGTGCCAGCAGCTTAGGGACGTACTCTGGAAACACCATATATTTT,CASSLGTYSGNTIYF
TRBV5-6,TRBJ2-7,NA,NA,TGTGCCAGCAGTCTATTAATAGGCTCCTACGAGCAGTACTTC,CASSLLIGSYEQYF
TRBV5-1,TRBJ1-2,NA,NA,TGCGCCAGCAAAGAAGAGGTTAACTATGGCTACACCTTC,CASKEEVNYGYTF
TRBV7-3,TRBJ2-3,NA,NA,TGTGCCAGCAGCATGGGGGCGGATACGCAGTATTTT,CASSMGADTQYF
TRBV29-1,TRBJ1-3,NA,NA,TGCAGCGGGGCGGCACCGCAACGAGGAAACACCATATATTTT,CSGAAPQRGNTIYF
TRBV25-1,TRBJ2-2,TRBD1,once,TGTGCCAGCAGTGTTCCCGGGACAGGGGCCGGGGAGCTGTTTTTT,CASSVPGTGAGELFF
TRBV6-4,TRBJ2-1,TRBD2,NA,TGTGCCAGCAGTGATTCTAGCGGGAGGGTTAACAATGAGCAGTTCTTC,CASSDSSGRVNNEQFF
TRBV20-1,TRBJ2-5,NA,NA,TGCAGTGCTAGAGATGCAAAGACCCAGTACTTC,CSARDAKTQYF
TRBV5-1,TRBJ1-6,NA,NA,TGCGCCAGCAGCTTGGGCCGGGGGGGCGGTTCACCCCTCCACTTT,CASSLGRGGGSPLHF
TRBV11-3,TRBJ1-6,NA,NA,TGTGCCAGCAGCTCGTCCAGGTGGAATTCACCCCTCCACTTT,CASSSSRWNSPLHF
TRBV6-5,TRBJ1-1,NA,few,TGTGCCAGCAGTTACGGAGGGGAAGCTTTCTTT,CASSYGGEAFF
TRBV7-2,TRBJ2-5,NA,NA,TGTGCCAGCAGCTTAAGGAGGGAGGAGACCCAGTACTTC,CASSLRREETQYF
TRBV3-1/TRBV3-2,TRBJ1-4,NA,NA,TGTGCCAGCAGCCAAAAAGGGACGGGAAAACTGTTTTTT,CASSQKGTGKLFF
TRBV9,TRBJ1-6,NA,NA,TGTGCCAGCAGCGTAGATCCCCTGGGGTCCTATAATTCACCCCTCCACTTT,CASSVDPLGSYNSPLHF
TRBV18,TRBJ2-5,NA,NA,TGTGCCAGCTCACCCGGGCGGGGCACGTACCAAGAGACCCAGTACTTC,CASSPGRGTYQETQYF
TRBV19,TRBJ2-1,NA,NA,TGTGCCACCCAGAGGGCGTATTCCTACAATGAGCAGTTCTTC,CATQRAYSYNEQFF
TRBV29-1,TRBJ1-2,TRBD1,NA,TGCAGCGTTGAAAACAGGTGGACAGGGGGAAACTATGGCTACACCTTC,CSVENRWTGGNYGYTF
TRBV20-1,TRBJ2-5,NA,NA,TGCAGTGTCGGACGGTCGGGGACCCAGTACTTC,CSVGRSGTQYF
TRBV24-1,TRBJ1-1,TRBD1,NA,TGTGCCACCAGTGACCCCGGAGACAGGGCAGCGGTTTTCTTT,CATSDPGDRAAVFF
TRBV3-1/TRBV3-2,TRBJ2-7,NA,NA,TGTGCCAGCAGCCACGCTACGGGGACCTACGAGCAGTACTTC,CASSHATGTYEQYF
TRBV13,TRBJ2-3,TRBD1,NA,TGTGCCAGCAGCTCCGTTACAGGGGTTAGAAATACGCAGTATTTT,CASSSVTGVRNTQYF
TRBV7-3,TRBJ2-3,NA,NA,TGTGCCAGCAGCTTAACGAGGGCGGCGAGCACAGATACGCAGTATTTT,CASSLTRAASTDTQYF
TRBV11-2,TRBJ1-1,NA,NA,TGTGCCAGCAATCCCCAGCCGAACACTGAAGCTTTCTTT,CASNPQPNTEAFF
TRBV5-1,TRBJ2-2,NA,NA,TGCGCCAGCAGCCCGACGGGGAACACCGGGGAGCTGTTTTTT,CASSPTGNTGELFF
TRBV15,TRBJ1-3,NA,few,TGTGCCACCAGCAGAGATCCGTACGGAAACACCATATATTTT,CATSRDPYGNTIYF
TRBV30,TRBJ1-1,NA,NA,TGTGCCTGGAGTGTGTCACAGGGACTTCAAGCTTTCTTT,CAWSVSQGLQAFF
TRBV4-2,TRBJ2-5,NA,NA,TGTGCCAGCAGCCAAGTCCTGGGGGAAGAGACCCAGTACTTC,CASSQVLGEETQYF
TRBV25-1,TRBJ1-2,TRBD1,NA,TGTGCCAGCAGGGGACAGGATTATGGCTACACCTTC,CASRGQDYGYTF
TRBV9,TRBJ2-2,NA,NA,TGTGCCAGCAGCTCAGCCACCGGGGAGCTGTTTTTT,CASSSATGELFF
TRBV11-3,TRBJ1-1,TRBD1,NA,TGTGCCAGCAGCCTAGACGGGACAGGGGGCTTTGTTAGGAACACTGAAGCTTTCTTT,CASSLDGTGGFVRNTEAFF